This T cell receptor (beta chain) was captured in a study of blood T cell repertoires in COVID-19. Study in general: Samples taken during acute and convalescent COVID-19 were collected in the United States, Italy and Spain.

The CDR3 runs to 13 residues. After removal of 3 bases from V and 2 bases from J, the junction contained 2 bases not matched to a gene. Germline V gene sequence: CDR1 DFQATT, CDR2 SNEGSKA (reference sequence). Per the authors' pipeline: Estimated nucleated cell counts came from reference gene primer amplification. The data were produced by immunoSEQ multiplex PCR, yet TCRdb's version contains in-frame clones alone and is incomplete. V and J calls and clone size are given by that table; D and trimming were obtained from the DNA. The sample has 150,000 to 200,000 clones, less than 90% seen once. The chain uses TRBV20-1 and TRBJ1-1, with 8 bases lining up with TRBD1. This TCR came from a man aged 55 to 70 with acute or convalescent COVID-19. Sequenced sample: peripheral blood. CDR3 region: CSASGQGNTEAFF. The CDR3 DNA reads as TGCAGTGCTAGTGGACAGGGTAACACTGAAGCTTTCTTT.